This T cell receptor beta chain was captured by sequencing in a study of Ad26.COV2.S vaccination and SARS-CoV-2 variants. Study as a whole: The trial was COV1001 and the donor's arm was Ad26.COV2.S.

Study results and limitations: Measurements of TCR breadth and depth may have given underestimates of the total T cell responses.

CDR1 MNHEY and CDR2 SVGAGI come from the germline V gene. V shed 8 bases, J shed 4 bases, and the junction held 10 bases outside the gene matches. There are 15 residues in the CDR3. Profiled with immunoSEQ multiplex PCR; TCRdb holds only in-frame clones, not every one. The sample holds 360,000 or so clones, around 86% seen once. Turning to this clone: Its antigen is unidentified.

As for treatment: approximately 18 received Ad26.COV2.S at low or high dose, single or two shots; roughly 5 received placebo; per-sample allocation not given. It was on day 63 after the first vaccine or placebo injection that samples were taken. Recruitment in Boston yielded a donor of adult age, 18-55 years. Immunization relied on an Ad26 vector, which expressed Wuhan-strain SARS-CoV-2 spike. The source material was peripheral blood, sampled in a trial of Ad26.COV2.S vaccine versus placebo. The V and J genes are TRBV6-5 and TRBJ1-2; 10 nucleotides agree with TRBD1. This TCR derives from a person between 18 and 65 years old who received the Ad26.COV2.S COVID-19 vaccine or a placebo. The CDR3 protein is CASLGTGEFGYGYTF. CDR3 sequence (DNA): TGTGCCAGCCTCGGGACAGGGGAATTTGGCTATGGCTACACCTTC.